This is a list of T cell receptor beta chains from one sample in a study of tumor and adjacent non-tumor tissue in lung cancer. Using its own MiXCR run on the multiplex PCR reads, TCRdb lists one record per CDR3 protein. The sample shows 200,000 to 250,000 distinct CDR3 sequences, 71% of them seen only once. The sample taken for sequencing was lung tumor tissue. Receptors were obtained from a man aged 55-75 years with non-small cell lung cancer. Both conserved end residues are part of each CDR3. D genes are given only for firm matches. The size entry is marked missing in some rows and otherwise reads once, few, many or a size class.

d_gene: NA; abundance: NA; v_gene: TRBV6-5; j_gene: TRBJ2-2; CDR3aa: CANRGRVPGELFF; CDR3nt: TGTGCCAACAGAGGCAGGGTGCCCGGGGAGCTGTTTTTT
d_gene: NA; abundance: NA; v_gene: TRBV20-1; j_gene: TRBJ2-3; CDR3aa: CSARRGPGNQSQYF; CDR3nt: TGCAGTGCTAGGAGGGGCCCCGGCAATCAGTCCCAGTATTTT
d_gene: TRBD2; abundance: NA; v_gene: TRBV4-3; j_gene: TRBJ2-1; CDR3aa: CASRQDPESGIRNEQFF; CDR3nt: TGCGCCAGCCGCCAAGACCCGGAGAGCGGGATAAGAAATGAGCAATTCTTC
d_gene: TRBD1; abundance: NA; v_gene: TRBV20-1; j_gene: TRBJ1-5; CDR3aa: CSARRDRNQPQHF; CDR3nt: TGCAGTGCTAGAAGGGACAGAAATCAGCCCCAGCATTTT
d_gene: TRBD1; abundance: few; v_gene: TRBV6-5; j_gene: TRBJ2-4; CDR3aa: CATSPWGQGSYIQYF; CDR3nt: TGTGCCACCTCGCCGTGGGGACAGGGGTCTTACATTCAGTACTTC
d_gene: NA; abundance: NA; v_gene: TRBV11-1; j_gene: TRBJ2-1; CDR3aa: CVSSDRSYNEQFF; CDR3nt: TGTGTCAGCTCGGATAGGTCCTACAATGAGCAGTTCTTC
d_gene: NA; abundance: NA; v_gene: TRBV11-2; j_gene: TRBJ2-5; CDR3aa: CASSLGTTLTETQYF; CDR3nt: TGTGCCAGCAGTTTAGGGACGACTCTGACAGAGACCCAGTACTTC
d_gene: NA; abundance: many; v_gene: TRBV4-2; j_gene: TRBJ1-3; CDR3aa: CASSQEYRASGNTIYF; CDR3nt: TGTGCCAGCAGCCAAGAGTACCGGGCCTCTGGAAACACCATATATTTT
d_gene: NA; abundance: few; v_gene: TRBV5-5; j_gene: TRBJ2-7; CDR3aa: CASGVTAYEQYF; CDR3nt: TGTGCCAGCGGGGTCACAGCCTACGAGCAGTACTTC
d_gene: TRBD1; abundance: few; v_gene: TRBV28; j_gene: TRBJ2-7; CDR3aa: CASSLGTGLGEQYF; CDR3nt: TGTGCCAGCAGTTTAGGGACAGGGTTAGGTGAGCAGTACTTC
d_gene: TRBD2; abundance: NA; v_gene: TRBV20-1; j_gene: TRBJ2-1; CDR3aa: CSVVQGLNEQFF; CDR3nt: TGCAGTGTCGTCCAGGGACTAAATGAACAGTTCTTC
d_gene: NA; abundance: NA; v_gene: TRBV2; j_gene: TRBJ2-3; CDR3aa: CASRAIRDTQYF; CDR3nt: TGTGCCAGCAGAGCGATTCGAGATACGCAGTATTTT
d_gene: NA; abundance: many; v_gene: TRBV20-1; j_gene: TRBJ2-3; CDR3aa: CSAILTDSTDTQYF; CDR3nt: TGCAGTGCTATTTTGACAGACAGCACAGATACGCAGTATTTT
d_gene: NA; abundance: few; v_gene: TRBV20-1; j_gene: TRBJ2-7; CDR3aa: CSATGILLSEQYF; CDR3nt: TGCAGTGCTACCGGGATCCTGCTAAGCGAACAGTACTTC
d_gene: NA; abundance: NA; v_gene: TRBV5-1; j_gene: TRBJ2-3; CDR3aa: CASSPRDTDTQYF; CDR3nt: TGCGCCAGCAGCCCAAGAGACACAGATACGCAGTATTTT
d_gene: NA; abundance: NA; v_gene: TRBV6-5; j_gene: TRBJ1-1; CDR3aa: CGSRSPRENTEAFF; CDR3nt: TGTGGCAGCAGATCCCCCCGGGAGAACACTGAAGCTTTCTTT
d_gene: TRBD1; abundance: many; v_gene: TRBV6-1; j_gene: TRBJ1-4; CDR3aa: CASNLDRGREKLFF; CDR3nt: TGTGCCAGCAACCTTGACAGGGGGCGGGAAAAACTGTTTTTT
d_gene: NA; abundance: many; v_gene: TRBV4-2; j_gene: TRBJ1-6; CDR3aa: CASSQASNSPLHF; CDR3nt: TGTGCCAGCAGCCAAGCCTCAAATTCACCCCTCCACTTT
d_gene: NA; abundance: many; v_gene: TRBV11-3; j_gene: TRBJ2-1; CDR3aa: CASSFISGNEQFF; CDR3nt: TGTGCCAGCAGCTTCATCTCGGGCAATGAGCAGTTCTTC
d_gene: NA; abundance: NA; v_gene: TRBV6-6; j_gene: TRBJ2-5; CDR3aa: CASRTAGQSQIRETQYF; CDR3nt: TGTGCCAGCAGAACAGCCGGGCAAAGCCAGATCCGAGAGACCCAGTACTTC
d_gene: NA; abundance: few; v_gene: TRBV29-1; j_gene: TRBJ1-2; CDR3aa: CSVEGTPNYGYTF; CDR3nt: TGCAGCGTTGAAGGAACCCCTAACTATGGCTACACCTTC
d_gene: NA; abundance: NA; v_gene: TRBV20-1; j_gene: TRBJ1-5; CDR3aa: CSGGGGNQLHHF; CDR3nt: TGCAGTGGCGGGGGCGGGAATCAGCTCCACCATTTT
d_gene: NA; abundance: NA; v_gene: TRBV6-1; j_gene: TRBJ1-1; CDR3aa: CASSDGSGVGTEAFF; CDR3nt: TGTGCCAGCAGCGATGGGTCGGGGGTCGGAACTGAAGCTTTCTTT
d_gene: NA; abundance: NA; v_gene: TRBV4-2; j_gene: TRBJ2-2; CDR3aa: CASSHLGAEGNTVELVF; CDR3nt: TGTGCCAGCAGCCACCTGGGGGCGGAGGGTAACACCGTGGAGTTGGTTTTT
d_gene: NA; abundance: few; v_gene: TRBV6-5; j_gene: TRBJ2-2; CDR3aa: CASSLDHPNTGELFF; CDR3nt: TGTGCCAGCAGTCTCGACCATCCGAACACCGGGGAGCTGTTTTTT
d_gene: NA; abundance: NA; v_gene: TRBV10-1; j_gene: TRBJ2-1; CDR3aa: CASNVGDASPEQFF; CDR3nt: TGCGCCAGCAATGTTGGAGACGCCAGCCCTGAGCAGTTCTTC
d_gene: NA; abundance: NA; v_gene: TRBV5-4; j_gene: TRBJ2-5; CDR3aa: CASSFQDRKETQYF; CDR3nt: TGTGCCAGCAGCTTCCAAGACAGAAAAGAGACCCAGTACTTC
d_gene: NA; abundance: NA; v_gene: TRBV6-5; j_gene: TRBJ2-3; CDR3aa: CASRRSTTHTDTQYF; CDR3nt: TGTGCCAGCAGGAGGAGTACTACCCACACAGATACGCAGTATTTT
d_gene: NA; abundance: NA; v_gene: TRBV6-2/TRBV6-3; j_gene: TRBJ2-7; CDR3aa: CASTPIGSGDYEQYF; CDR3nt: TGTGCCAGCACCCCTATTGGGTCAGGGGACTACGAGCAGTACTTC
d_gene: TRBD1; abundance: NA; v_gene: TRBV28; j_gene: TRBJ1-5; CDR3aa: CASRTQGVSNQPQHF; CDR3nt: TGTGCCAGCAGAACTCAGGGGGTAAGCAATCAGCCCCAGCATTTT
d_gene: NA; abundance: many; v_gene: TRBV6-5; j_gene: TRBJ1-1; CDR3aa: CASSQPRQAGYTEAFF; CDR3nt: TGTGCCAGCAGCCAGCCCCGACAGGCAGGGTACACTGAAGCTTTCTTT
d_gene: NA; abundance: NA; v_gene: TRBV30; j_gene: TRBJ2-1; CDR3aa: CAWRTRGGYNEQFF; CDR3nt: TGTGCCTGGAGGACTAGGGGGGGCTACAATGAGCAGTTCTTC
d_gene: NA; abundance: many; v_gene: TRBV5-5; j_gene: TRBJ2-7; CDR3aa: CASSLTGKTYEQYF; CDR3nt: TGTGCCAGCAGCTTGACAGGGAAGACCTACGAGCAGTACTTC
d_gene: NA; abundance: NA; v_gene: TRBV6-4; j_gene: TRBJ1-3; CDR3aa: CASSDSGQGISGNTIYF; CDR3nt: TGTGCCAGCAGTGACTCTGGGCAGGGGATATCTGGAAATACCATATATTTT
d_gene: TRBD2; abundance: NA; v_gene: TRBV29-1; j_gene: TRBJ2-3; CDR3aa: CSVTSEGTDTQYF; CDR3nt: TGCAGCGTAACTAGCGAAGGCACAGATACGCAGTATTTT
d_gene: NA; abundance: NA; v_gene: TRBV11-2; j_gene: TRBJ2-3; CDR3aa: CAGSLVGRDTDTHYF; CDR3nt: TGTGCCGGCAGCTTAGTCGGGAGAGACACAGATACGCACTATTTT
d_gene: NA; abundance: NA; v_gene: TRBV5-1; j_gene: TRBJ2-1; CDR3aa: CASSLMSSDSELFF; CDR3nt: TGCGCCAGCAGCTTGATGTCGAGCGATTCAGAGCTGTTCTTC
d_gene: TRBD2; abundance: many; v_gene: TRBV6-5; j_gene: TRBJ2-7; CDR3aa: CASSRTSGSREQYF; CDR3nt: TGTGCCAGCAGCCGGACTAGCGGGAGTAGAGAGCAGTACTTC
d_gene: TRBD2; abundance: NA; v_gene: TRBV12-3/TRBV12-4; j_gene: TRBJ2-1; CDR3aa: CASSPRNGLAGGEGTQFF; CDR3nt: TGTGCCAGCAGCCCTCGGAACGGACTAGCGGGAGGGGAGGGGACGCAGTTCTTC
d_gene: TRBD1; abundance: NA; v_gene: TRBV12-3/TRBV12-4; j_gene: TRBJ1-4; CDR3aa: CASRLTGLKEKLFF; CDR3nt: TGTGCCAGTAGATTGACAGGGCTTAAAGAAAAACTGTTTTTT
d_gene: NA; abundance: NA; v_gene: TRBV6-5; j_gene: TRBJ1-6; CDR3aa: CASSSISGIRHHF; CDR3nt: TGTGCCAGCAGTTCTATTTCGGGGATCCGGCACCACTTT
d_gene: TRBD1; abundance: NA; v_gene: TRBV6-6; j_gene: TRBJ1-2; CDR3aa: CASMRPTGTGGSGYTF; CDR3nt: TGTGCCAGCATGAGACCCACAGGGACAGGGGGCAGTGGCTACACCTTC
d_gene: NA; abundance: once; v_gene: TRBV6-4; j_gene: TRBJ2-1; CDR3aa: CVSSKQAPPVGNEQFF; CDR3nt: TGTGTCAGCAGTAAGCAGGCGCCCCCGGTTGGGAATGAGCAGTTTTTC
d_gene: TRBD2; abundance: NA; v_gene: TRBV12-3/TRBV12-4; j_gene: TRBJ2-5; CDR3aa: CASSRTSSGQETQYF; CDR3nt: TGTGCTAGCAGCCGGACGTCTAGCGGACAAGAGACCCAGTACTTC
d_gene: TRBD1; abundance: NA; v_gene: TRBV6-5; j_gene: TRBJ2-6; CDR3aa: CASSFETGGYGANILTF; CDR3nt: TGTGCAAGCAGTTTCGAGACAGGGGGCTATGGGGCCAACATCCTGACTTTC
d_gene: TRBD2; abundance: NA; v_gene: TRBV20-1; j_gene: TRBJ2-1; CDR3aa: CSSIIAGGLYNGQFF; CDR3nt: TGCAGTTCTATAATAGCGGGAGGGCTTTACAATGGACAGTTCTTC
d_gene: TRBD2; abundance: NA; v_gene: TRBV20-1; j_gene: TRBJ2-3; CDR3aa: CSAMVSGERSTDTQYF; CDR3nt: TGCAGTGCTATGGTTAGCGGGGAGCGTAGCACAGATACGCAGTATTTT
d_gene: TRBD1; abundance: NA; v_gene: TRBV20-1; j_gene: TRBJ1-5; CDR3aa: CSDGAQGDQRQHF; CDR3nt: TGCAGTGATGGAGCACAGGGGGACCAGCGCCAGCATTTT
d_gene: TRBD2; abundance: NA; v_gene: TRBV6-5; j_gene: TRBJ2-1; CDR3aa: CASSLCGRGMSNEQFF; CDR3nt: TGTGCCAGCAGTTTGTGCGGGAGGGGTATGAGCAATGAGCAGTTCTTC
d_gene: TRBD1; abundance: NA; v_gene: TRBV30; j_gene: TRBJ2-1; CDR3aa: CAWAWDRVSNEQFF; CDR3nt: TGTGCCTGGGCTTGGGACAGGGTGTCCAATGAGCAGTTCTTC
d_gene: TRBD2; abundance: NA; v_gene: TRBV11-1; j_gene: TRBJ2-7; CDR3aa: CASILDWTSIYEQYF; CDR3nt: TGTGCCAGCATCTTAGATTGGACTAGCATATACGAGCAGTACTTC
d_gene: NA; abundance: NA; v_gene: TRBV20-1; j_gene: TRBJ2-7; CDR3aa: CSALGQTYEQYF; CDR3nt: TGCAGTGCCCTGGGTCAGACCTACGAGCAGTACTTC
d_gene: TRBD2; abundance: NA; v_gene: TRBV4-2; j_gene: TRBJ2-5; CDR3aa: CASSQASGVQEIQYF; CDR3nt: TGTGCCAGCAGCCAAGCTAGCGGGGTTCAAGAGATCCAATACTTC
d_gene: TRBD2; abundance: once; v_gene: TRBV28; j_gene: TRBJ2-2; CDR3aa: CAIRLATGELFF; CDR3nt: TGTGCCATCAGACTAGCAACCGGGGAGCTGTTTTTT